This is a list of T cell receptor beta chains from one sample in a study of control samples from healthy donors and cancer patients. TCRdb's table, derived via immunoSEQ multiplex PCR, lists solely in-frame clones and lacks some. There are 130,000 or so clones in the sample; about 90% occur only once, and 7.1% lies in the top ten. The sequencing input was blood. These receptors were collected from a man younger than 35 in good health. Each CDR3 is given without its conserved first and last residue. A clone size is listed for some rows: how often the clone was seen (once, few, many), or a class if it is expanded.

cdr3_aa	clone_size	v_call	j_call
ASSPQGSGGFGEQY	.	TRBV9	TRBJ2-7
ASSIAQGLMNTEAF	.	TRBV19	TRBJ1-1
ASSTTASNEKLF	.	TRBV19	TRBJ1-4
ASSPPGTRNTIY	.	TRBV9	TRBJ1-3
ASNTEGIYGYT	.	TRBV9	TRBJ1-2
ASSYYTNSPLH	.	TRBV6-5	TRBJ1-6
ASSREGLDNEQF	.	TRBV7-3	TRBJ2-1
ASSRDRGWSPLH	.	TRBV11-2	TRBJ1-6
ASSLSRLRLAANEQF	once	TRBV5-6	TRBJ2-1
AWSDDRPWGYEQY	.	TRBV30	TRBJ2-7
ASSQATGSYTNEKLF	.	TRBV3-1/TRBV3-2	TRBJ1-4
ASRMGQLYGYT	.	TRBV6-5	TRBJ1-2
ASSFITGSRGYT	few	TRBV28	TRBJ1-2
ASSILSRVDQPQH	.	TRBV19	TRBJ1-5
ASSPDRGITGELF	.	TRBV2	TRBJ2-2
ASSQVRGYEQY	once	TRBV3-1/TRBV3-2	TRBJ2-7
ASRTSGGTDTQY	.	TRBV6-5	TRBJ2-3
ASSLTGWSPLH	.	TRBV27	TRBJ1-6
ASTSRGLTDTQY	.	TRBV10-2	TRBJ2-3
ASSPSTGVSEKLF	.	TRBV9	TRBJ1-4
ASSPKQGSAYEQY	medium-sized	TRBV7-2	TRBJ2-7
SVPWGVSTDTQY	.	TRBV29-1	TRBJ2-3
ASSLARDRVTNEKLF	.	TRBV7-9	TRBJ1-4
ASSPGTGELF	once	TRBV7-9	TRBJ2-2
ASSPNSFRGAVGELF	.	TRBV4-1	TRBJ2-2
AWSTGVPLRNIQY	.	TRBV30	TRBJ2-4
ASSPRSYEQY	.	TRBV14	TRBJ2-7
ASSLSGLNNEQF	.	TRBV7-3	TRBJ2-1
AIMDRASGNTIY	.	TRBV10-3	TRBJ1-3
ASSLVVTGEQF	.	TRBV7-2	TRBJ2-1
ASSIGQNTEAF	.	TRBV19	TRBJ1-1
ASSPRFREDQETQY	.	TRBV7-7	TRBJ2-5
ASISIWGGRVAYEQY	.	TRBV10-1	TRBJ2-7
ASSLVGNSPLH	.	TRBV5-4	TRBJ1-6
ASSEFSGGNEKLF	.	TRBV6-1	TRBJ1-4
ASSVIGETQY	.	TRBV9	TRBJ2-5
ASSPPNRGSGELF	.	TRBV5-4	TRBJ2-2
ASSEQGNIQY	.	TRBV6-1	TRBJ2-4
ASSESMLGLTNEKLF	.	TRBV10-2	TRBJ1-4
ASSYPSEAEAF	.	TRBV28	TRBJ1-1
ASSLGWVGNIQY	.	TRBV5-1	TRBJ2-4
ASSPRDRSSYNEQF	.	TRBV18	TRBJ2-1
ASSLRPGGGYEQY	.	TRBV28	TRBJ2-7
ASSSSRGQSVGSNQPQH	.	TRBV7-8	TRBJ1-5
ASSMSGDFYEQY	.	TRBV19	TRBJ2-7
ASSWVSGGPDEQF	.	TRBV19	TRBJ2-1
ASSPPGQGADTQY	.	TRBV18	TRBJ2-3
ASSYSLQTQY	few	TRBV6-2/TRBV6-3	TRBJ2-5
ASIEGAGNQPQH	.	TRBV19	TRBJ1-5
ASSTTGRGSPLH	.	TRBV6-6	TRBJ1-6
ASSVSGTNTEAF	.	TRBV7-8	TRBJ1-1
ASSPDISGNTIY	.	TRBV9	TRBJ1-3
ASKEDGYT	.	TRBV6-4	TRBJ1-2
ASSQAMRQGGNEQF	.	TRBV4-3	TRBJ2-1
ASSKLPTSGGATHTQY	.	TRBV21-1	TRBJ2-3
ASSPPLAGGSYEQY	.	TRBV2	TRBJ2-7
ASSLRQGAKETQY	.	TRBV5-4	TRBJ2-5
ASSYSRGMSNYGYT	.	TRBV6-5	TRBJ1-2
ASRRDRGRTEYTEAF	.	TRBV7-9	TRBJ1-1